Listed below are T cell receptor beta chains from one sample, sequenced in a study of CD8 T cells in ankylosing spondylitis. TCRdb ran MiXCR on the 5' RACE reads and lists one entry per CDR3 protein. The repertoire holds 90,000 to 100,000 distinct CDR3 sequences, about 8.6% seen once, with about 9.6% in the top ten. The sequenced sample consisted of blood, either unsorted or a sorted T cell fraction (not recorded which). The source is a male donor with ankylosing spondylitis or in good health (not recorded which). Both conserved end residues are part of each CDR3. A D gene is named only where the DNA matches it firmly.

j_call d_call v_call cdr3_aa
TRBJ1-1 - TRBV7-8 CASSSRRGRTEAFF
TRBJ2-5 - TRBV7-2 CASSLDWQGKETQYF
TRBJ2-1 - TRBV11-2 CASSWGLLSYNEQFF
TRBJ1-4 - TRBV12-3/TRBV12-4 CASSFGAGGIATNEKLFF
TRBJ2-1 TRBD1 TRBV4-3 CASSQDAWTGAVTFF
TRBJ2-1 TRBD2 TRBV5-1 CASSTSGRTYNEQFF
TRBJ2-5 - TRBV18 CASSPGSFQETQYF
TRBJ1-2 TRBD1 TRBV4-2 CASSQGKRQGGSYGYTF
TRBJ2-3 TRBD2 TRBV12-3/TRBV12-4 CASGERDYTTTDTQYF
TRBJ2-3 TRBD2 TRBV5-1 CASRWTSGIPDTQYF
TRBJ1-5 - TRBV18 CASTVNSPNQPQHF
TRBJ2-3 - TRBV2 CAAGKGVTDTQYF
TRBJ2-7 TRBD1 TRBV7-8 CASQDRRSYEQYF
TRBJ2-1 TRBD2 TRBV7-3 CASSLSVAGGPYRDEQFF
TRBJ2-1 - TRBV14 CASSQQPLAGYNEQFF